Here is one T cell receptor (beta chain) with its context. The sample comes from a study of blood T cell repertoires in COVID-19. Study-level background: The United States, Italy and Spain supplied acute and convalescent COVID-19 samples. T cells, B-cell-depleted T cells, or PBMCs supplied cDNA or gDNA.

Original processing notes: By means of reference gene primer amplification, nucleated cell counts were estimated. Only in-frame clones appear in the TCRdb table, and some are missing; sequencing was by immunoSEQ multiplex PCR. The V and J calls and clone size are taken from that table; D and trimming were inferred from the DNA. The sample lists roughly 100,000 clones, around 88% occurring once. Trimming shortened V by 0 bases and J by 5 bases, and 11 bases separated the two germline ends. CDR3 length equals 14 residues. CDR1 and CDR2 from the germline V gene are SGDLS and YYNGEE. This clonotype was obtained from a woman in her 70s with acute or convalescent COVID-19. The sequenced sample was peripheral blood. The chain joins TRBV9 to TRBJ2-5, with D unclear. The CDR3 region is CASSVGSSMETQYF. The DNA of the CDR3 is TGTGCCAGCAGCGTAGGTTCGAGTATGGAGACCCAGTACTTC.